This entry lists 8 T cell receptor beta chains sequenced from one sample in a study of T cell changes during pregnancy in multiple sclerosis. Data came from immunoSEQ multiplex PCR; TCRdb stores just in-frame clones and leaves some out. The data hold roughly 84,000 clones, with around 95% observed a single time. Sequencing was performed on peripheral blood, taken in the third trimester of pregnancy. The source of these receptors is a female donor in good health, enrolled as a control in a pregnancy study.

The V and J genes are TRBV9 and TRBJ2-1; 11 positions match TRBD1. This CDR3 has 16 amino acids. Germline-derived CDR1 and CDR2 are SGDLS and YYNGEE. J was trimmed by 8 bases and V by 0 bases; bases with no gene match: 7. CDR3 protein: CASSVVGTGGRDEQFF. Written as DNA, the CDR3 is TGTGCCAGCAGCGTAGTGGGGACAGGGGGACGAGATGAGCAGTTCTTC. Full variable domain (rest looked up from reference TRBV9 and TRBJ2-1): DSGVTQTPKHLITATGQRVTLRCSPRSGDLSVYWYQQSLDQGLQFLIQYYNGEERAKGNILERFSAQQFPDLHSELNLSSLELGDSALYFCASSVVGTGGRDEQFFGPGTRLTVL.

CDR3 residues: CASISSYEQYF. CDR3 DNA sequence: TGTGCCAGCATATCCAGCTACGAGCAGTACTTC. This chain joins TRBV2 and TRBJ2-7; no clear D gene. With 7 bases removed from V and 3 bases from J, the gap between germline ends came to 7 bases. CDR1 is SNHLY and CDR2 is FYNNEI in the germline V gene. CDR3 length: 11 residues.

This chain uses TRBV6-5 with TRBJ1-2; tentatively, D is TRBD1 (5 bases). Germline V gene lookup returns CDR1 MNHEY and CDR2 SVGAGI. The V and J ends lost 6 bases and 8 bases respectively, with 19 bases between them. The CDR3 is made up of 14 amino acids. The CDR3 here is CASRSTGNSMGYTF. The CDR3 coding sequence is TGTGCCAGCAGGTCTACAGGAAACTCTATGGGCTACACCTTC.

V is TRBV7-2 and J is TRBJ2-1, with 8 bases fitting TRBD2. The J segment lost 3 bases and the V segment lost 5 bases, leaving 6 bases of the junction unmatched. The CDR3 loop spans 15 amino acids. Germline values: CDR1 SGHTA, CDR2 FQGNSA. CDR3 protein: CASSREGTSYNEQFF. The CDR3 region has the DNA TGTGCCAGCAGCCGAGAGGGGACTAGCTACAATGAGCAGTTCTTC. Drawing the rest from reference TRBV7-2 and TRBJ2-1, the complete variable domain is GAGVSQSPSNKVTEKGKDVELRCDPISGHTALYWYRQSLGQGLEFLIYFQGNSAPDKSGLPSDRFSAERTGGSVSTLTIQRTQQEDSAVYLCASSREGTSYNEQFFGPGTRLTVL.

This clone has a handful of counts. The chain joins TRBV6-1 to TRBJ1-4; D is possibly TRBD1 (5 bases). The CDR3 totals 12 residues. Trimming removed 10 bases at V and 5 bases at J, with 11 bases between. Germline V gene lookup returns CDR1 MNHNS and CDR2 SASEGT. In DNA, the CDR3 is TGTGCCATCCGGACAAAGAATGAAAAACTGTTTTTT. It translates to CAIRTKNEKLFF.

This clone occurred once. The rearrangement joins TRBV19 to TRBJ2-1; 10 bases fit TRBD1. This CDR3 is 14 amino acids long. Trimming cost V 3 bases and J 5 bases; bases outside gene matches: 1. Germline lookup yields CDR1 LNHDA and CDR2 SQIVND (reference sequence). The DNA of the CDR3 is TGTGCCAGTAGTATCGGGACAGGGGACAATGAGCAGTTCTTC. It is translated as CASSIGTGDNEQFF.

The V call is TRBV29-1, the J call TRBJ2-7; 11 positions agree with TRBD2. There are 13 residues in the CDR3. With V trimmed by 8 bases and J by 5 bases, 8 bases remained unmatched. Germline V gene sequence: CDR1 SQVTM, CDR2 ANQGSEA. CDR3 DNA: TGCAGCATACGACTAGCGGGATCCCACGAGCAGTACTTC. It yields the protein CSIRLAGSHEQYF.

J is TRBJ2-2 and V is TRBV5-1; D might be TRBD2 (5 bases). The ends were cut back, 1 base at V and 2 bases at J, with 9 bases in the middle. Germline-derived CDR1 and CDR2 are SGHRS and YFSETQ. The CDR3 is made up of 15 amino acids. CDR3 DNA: TGCGCCAGCAGCTTGTCCGGGATAAACACCGGGGAGCTGTTTTTT. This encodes CASSLSGINTGELFF.